This T cell receptor (beta chain) was documented in a study of T cells after yellow fever vaccination. General study points: Most clones from primary vaccination were detected again post-booster (around 95% CD4, 88% CD8).

This clonotype was observed a few times. The antigen remains undetermined. Conversion of TCR transcripts into cDNA relied on 5'RACE template switching, which added a universal primer site and UMIs. TCRdb ran MiXCR on the 5' RACE reads and lists one entry per CDR3 protein. The sample gives roughly 300,000 distinct CDR3 sequences, roughly 7.5% of which show up once; 17% is in the top ten. Germline CDR1 reads MNHEY; CDR2 reads SVGAGI. This CDR3 is built from 16 residues. V was pared by 1 base and J by 3 bases, with 5 bases of the junction left unmatched. This specimen was PBMCs, taken more than 35 days after the first yellow fever vaccination. V is TRBV6-5 and J is TRBJ2-7, with 11 bases identical to TRBD2. The receptor was isolated from a man aged 18-30 years who received the YFV17D yellow fever vaccine. This CDR3 is CASSYWPSGGFYEQYF. CDR3 coding DNA: TGTGCCAGCAGTTACTGGCCTAGCGGGGGGTTCTACGAGCAGTACTTC.